This T cell receptor beta chain stems from a study of T cell repertoires in cytomegalovirus infection. Ten or more counts support this clonotype. TCRdb fed the reads into MiXCR, producing one record per CDR3 protein. The table shows hundreds of thousands of distinct CDR3 sequences, with 15% to 20% occurring only once. Trimming took 3 bases from V and 3 from J, leaving 9 bases between them. The CDR3 runs to 14 residues. The germline V gene encodes CDR1 SGHTA and CDR2 FQGNSA. The chain links TRBV7-2 to TRBJ1-5; D is possibly TRBD1 (5 bases). The sequenced material came from PBMCs. The sequence was collected from a human donor in good health (CMV status not recorded). Some clones in this sample may be carry-over from other donors' samples. CDR3: CASSFGGVNQPQHF. In DNA form, the CDR3 reads TGTGCCAGCAGCTTTGGGGGAGTCAATCAGCCCCAGCATTTT.